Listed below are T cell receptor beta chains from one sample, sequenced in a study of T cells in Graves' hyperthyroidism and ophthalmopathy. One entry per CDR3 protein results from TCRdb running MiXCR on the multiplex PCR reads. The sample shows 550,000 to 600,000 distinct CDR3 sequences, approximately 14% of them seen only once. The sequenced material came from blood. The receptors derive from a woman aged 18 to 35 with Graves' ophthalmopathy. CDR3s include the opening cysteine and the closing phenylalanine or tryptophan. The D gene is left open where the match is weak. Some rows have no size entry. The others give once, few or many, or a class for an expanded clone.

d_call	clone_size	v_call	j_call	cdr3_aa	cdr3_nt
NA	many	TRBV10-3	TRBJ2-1	CAISAASARTYNEQFF	TGTGCCATCAGTGCGGCTAGCGCCAGAACCTACAATGAGCAGTTCTTC
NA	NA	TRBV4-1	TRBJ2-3	CASSQDGEWRTGEGVSTDTQYF	TGCGCCAGCAGCCAAGATGGAGAGTGGAGAACAGGGGAGGGGGTTAGCACAGATACGCAGTATTTT
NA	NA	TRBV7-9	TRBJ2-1	CASSYPLLGVGEQFF	TGTGCCAGCAGCTACCCTCTACTTGGGGTCGGTGAGCAGTTCTTC
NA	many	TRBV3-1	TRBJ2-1	CAIGTAGREQFF	TGTGCCATCGGCACGGCTGGGCGGGAGCAGTTCTTC
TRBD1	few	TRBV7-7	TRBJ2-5	CASSFSAGTGGETQYF	TGTGCTAGCAGCTTCAGTGCCGGGACAGGGGGAGAGACCCAGTACTTC
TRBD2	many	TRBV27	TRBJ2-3	CASSLYASGSTDTQYF	TGTGCCAGCAGTTTATATGCTAGCGGGAGCACAGATACGCAGTATTTT
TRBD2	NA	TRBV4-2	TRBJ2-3	CASSLISGRAQYF	TGTGCCAGCAGCCTGATTAGCGGGAGGGCGCAGTATTTT
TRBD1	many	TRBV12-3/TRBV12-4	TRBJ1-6	CASSLSSQIGTVYNSPLHF	TGTGCCAGCAGTTTATCGAGCCAGATCGGGACAGTCTATAATTCACCCCTCCACTTT
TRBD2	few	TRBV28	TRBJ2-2	CASRRGGTRELFF	TGTGCCAGCAGAAGGGGAGGGACCCGGGAGCTGTTTTTT
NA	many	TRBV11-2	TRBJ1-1	CASSFGRRNTEAFF	TGTGCCAGCAGCTTTGGACGGAGGAACACTGAAGCTTTCTTT
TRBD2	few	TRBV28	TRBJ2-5	CAKLRAGDDFETQYF	TGTGCCAAGTTAAGGGCGGGAGATGACTTTGAGACCCAGTACTTC
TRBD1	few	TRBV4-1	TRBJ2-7	CASSSLFGTGNDEQYF	TGCGCCAGCAGCTCCCTTTTCGGGACAGGGAACGACGAGCAGTACTTC
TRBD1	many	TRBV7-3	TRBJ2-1	CASSSDRTGGESYNEQFF	TGTGCCAGCAGCTCAGACCGGACAGGGGGTGAGTCCTACAATGAGCAGTTCTTC
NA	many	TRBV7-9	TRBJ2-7	CASSSRERYEQYF	TGTGCCAGCAGCTCGCGTGAGAGGTACGAGCAGTACTTC
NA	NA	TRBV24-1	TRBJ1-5	CATSESSYSNQPQHF	TGTGCCACCAGTGAAAGTAGTTATAGCAATCAGCCCCAGCATTTT
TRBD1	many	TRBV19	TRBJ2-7	CASSIGGTGVYEQYF	TGTGCCAGTAGTATAGGGGGGACAGGGGTCTACGAGCAGTACTTC
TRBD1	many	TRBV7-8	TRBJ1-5	CASSLTGGAGNQPQHF	TGTGCCAGCAGCTTGACAGGGGGCGCCGGCAATCAGCCCCAGCATTTT
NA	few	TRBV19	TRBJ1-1	CASTTKEAFEAFF	TGTGCCAGTACCACAAAAGAAGCATTTGAAGCTTTCTTT
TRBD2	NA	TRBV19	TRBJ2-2	CASRASGNTNTGELFF	TGTGCCAGTAGGGCTAGCGGGAACACGAACACCGGGGAGCTGTTTTTT
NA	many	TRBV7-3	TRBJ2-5	CASSPQQDGTQYF	TGTGCCAGCAGCCCTCAGCAAGACGGGACCCAGTACTTC